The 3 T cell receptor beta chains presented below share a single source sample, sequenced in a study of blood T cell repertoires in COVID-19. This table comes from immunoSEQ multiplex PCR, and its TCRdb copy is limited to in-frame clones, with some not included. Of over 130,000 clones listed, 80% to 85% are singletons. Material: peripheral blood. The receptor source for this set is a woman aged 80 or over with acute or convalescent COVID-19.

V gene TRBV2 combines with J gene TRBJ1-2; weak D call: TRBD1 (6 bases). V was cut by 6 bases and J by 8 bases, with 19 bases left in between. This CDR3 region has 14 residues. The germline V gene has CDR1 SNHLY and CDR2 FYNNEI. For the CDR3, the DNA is TGTGCCAGCAGCAGGGGCCTTGTTTACCGCGGCTACACCTTC. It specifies CASSRGLVYRGYTF.

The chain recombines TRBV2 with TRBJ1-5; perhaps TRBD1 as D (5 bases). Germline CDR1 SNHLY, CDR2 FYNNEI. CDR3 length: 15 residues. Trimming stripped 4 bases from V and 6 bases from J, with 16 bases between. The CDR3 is CASSGPAGGAQPQHF. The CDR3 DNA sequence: TGTGCCAGCAGTGGACCAGCGGGAGGGGCTCAGCCCCAGCATTTT.

DNA of the CDR3: TGTGCCAGCAGTTCCCTGCGGGAGACGGGGCGCGAGCAGTACTTC. This encodes CASSSLRETGREQYF. This rearrangement joins TRBV6-2 or TRBV6-3 to TRBJ2-7, with 7 bases matching TRBD2. The trim removed 4 bases at V and 6 bases at J, leaving 12 bases unmatched. This CDR3 is 15 amino acids long. Germline V gene sequence: CDR1 MNHEY, CDR2 SVGEGT.